One and the same sample provided the 28 T cell receptor beta chains below, sequenced in a study of human T cells and chemical hapten exposure. The time point here: patch test 1, 2 weeks after DPC sensitization. The treatment denotes: therapeutic diphenylcyclopropenone sensitization with weekly scalp DPC. TCRdb processed the RACE reads anew with MiXCR; each CDR3 protein has one entry. Of roughly 360,000 distinct CDR3 sequences in the sample, around 5% were seen once. Sample: whole blood, taken in connection with sensitization to the hapten diphenylcyclopropenone (DPC). The receptors derive from a woman between 45 and 65 years old with alopecia areata. Some clones in this sample may be carry-over from other donors' samples.

This clonotype was seen ten or more times. The rearrangement joins TRBV6-4 to TRBJ2-1, with D hard to call. V was pared by 2 bases and J by 15 bases, with 17 bases between. The CDR3 covers 13 residues. Germline CDR1 reads MRHNA; CDR2 reads SNTAGT. The CDR3 here is CASSDTPEGFPFF. The DNA of the CDR3 is TGTGCCAGCAGTGACACCCCTGAAGGGTTCCCGTTCTTC.

This clonotype has at least ten counts. The J gene is TRBJ2-3, the V gene TRBV5-1; D might be TRBD1 (6 bases). With 1 base removed from V and 5 bases from J, the gap between germline ends came to 11 bases. This CDR3 has 14 residues. Germline V lookup: CDR1 SGHRS, CDR2 YFSETQ. Here the CDR3 DNA reads TGCGCCAGCAGCTTGATGGCAGGGGAAGATACGCAGTATTTT. Encoded protein: CASSLMAGEDTQYF.

This clonotype has only a few counts. V and J are TRBV19 and TRBJ2-1; weak D call: TRBD1 (5 bases). There are 16 residues in the CDR3. Germline assignment: CDR1 LNHDA and CDR2 SQIVND (reference sequence). V lost 4 bases and J lost 3, with 16 bases in between. CDR3 sequence reads: CASSRGERGRYNEQFF. CDR3 nucleotides: TGTGCCAGTAGTAGGGGCGAGCGCGGTCGCTACAATGAGCAGTTCTTC.

The gene calls are TRBV5-1 and TRBJ2-7, with D tentatively TRBD2 (6 bases). The CDR3 consists of 15 residues. V lost 1 base and J 0 bases, leaving 11 bases between the germline ends. Germline assignment: CDR1 SGHRS and CDR2 YFSETQ. CDR3 sequence: CASSLLRGPSYEQYF. CDR3 sequence (DNA): TGCGCCAGCAGCTTGCTGCGGGGCCCCTCCTACGAGCAGTACTTC.

This clonotype was picked up many times. The chain has TRBV10-1 and TRBJ2-7, with D possibly TRBD2 on 6 matching bases. V gave up 3 bases and J gave up 8 bases, with 17 bases separating them. Germline CDR1 reads WNHNN; CDR2 reads SYGVQD (reference sequence). The CDR3 runs 14 residues. The CDR3 sequence: CASSESPGEWKQYF. In DNA, the CDR3 is TGCGCCAGCAGTGAAAGCCCGGGGGAGTGGAAGCAGTACTTC.

There are many counts of this clonotype. The chain links TRBV30 to TRBJ1-3; the D is unclear. Deletions cut 7 bases from V and 8 bases from J, with 9 bases between. Germline values: CDR1 GTSNPN, CDR2 SVGIG (reference sequence). The CDR3 consists of 10 residues. The CDR3 loop is CASSYDTIYF. The CDR3 DNA follows: TGTGCCTCTTCTTATGACACCATATATTTT.

CDR3: CASSEGSSYEQYF. As DNA, the CDR3 is TGTGCCAGCAGTGAAGGGAGTTCCTACGAGCAGTACTTC. The rearrangement joins TRBV25-1 to TRBJ2-7, with a weak D call TRBD2 (5 bases). V lost 2 bases and J lost 1, with 6 bases in between. Germline lookup yields CDR1 MGHDK and CDR2 SYGVNS. The CDR3 runs 13 residues.

This clonotype was counted many times. V gene TRBV12-3 or TRBV12-4 combines with J gene TRBJ1-4, with D perhaps TRBD1 (5 bases). Deletions cut 3 bases from V and 8 bases from J, with 16 bases between. The CDR3 extends over 15 amino acids. As DNA, the CDR3 is TGTGCCAGCAGTTTGGGCAGGGAAATTCTCGAAAAACTGTTTTTT. Translation gives CASSLGREILEKLFF.

This clonotype was found a few times. The V gene is TRBV18, the J gene TRBJ1-2; D not resolved. Looked up from germline, CDR1 is KGHSH and CDR2 is LQKENI. V lost 4 bases and J 2 bases, leaving 17 bases between the germline ends. CDR3 length equals 16 residues. The CDR3: CASSLLRREENYGYTF. DNA of the CDR3: TGTGCCAGCTCACTCCTTAGAAGGGAGGAGAACTATGGCTACACCTTC. The whole variable domain, filled in from reference TRBV18 and TRBJ1-2, reads NAGVMQNPRHLVRRRGQEARLRCSPMKGHSHVYWYRQLPEEGLKFMVYLQKENIIDESGMPKERFSAEFPKEGPSILRIQQVVRGDSAAYFCASSLLRREENYGYTFGSGTRLTVV.

At least ten counts were recorded for this clonotype. V and J are TRBV28 and TRBJ1-4, with no clear D. The CDR3 has 16 residues. In germline, CDR1 is MDHEN, CDR2 SYDVKM. Trimming took 3 bases from V and 3 from J, leaving 14 bases between them. The CDR3 loop is CASSLKRREANEKLFF. As DNA, the CDR3 is TGTGCCAGCAGTTTGAAGCGACGGGAAGCTAATGAAAAACTGTTTTTT. The entire variable domain, with the rest obtained from reference TRBV28 and TRBJ1-4, is as follows: DVKVTQSSRYLVKRTGEKVFLECVQDMDHENMFWYRQDPGLGLRLIYFSYDVKMKEKGDIPEGYSVSREKKERFSLILESASTNQTSMYLCASSLKRREANEKLFFGSGTQLSVL.

There are many counts of this clonotype. The genes are TRBV5-1 and TRBJ1-6; TRBD1 aligns across 8 bases. The CDR3 has 15 amino acids. Germline V gene sequence: CDR1 SGHRS, CDR2 YFSETQ. J was trimmed by 8 bases and V by 0 bases; bases with no gene match: 4. CDR3 nucleotides: TGCGCCAGCAGCTTGGAGGCAGGGGGCTATTCACCCCTCCACTTT. This encodes CASSLEAGGYSPLHF.

This clonotype has a count of ten or more. This chain connects TRBV29-1 to TRBJ1-1; D may be TRBD1 (6 bases). Germline assignment: CDR1 SQVTM and CDR2 ANQGSEA. The V and J ends lost 6 bases and 3 bases respectively, with 14 bases between them. CDR3 size: 13 residues. CDR3 DNA sequence: TGCAGCGTCGTTACGGGGGCTCACACTGAAGCTTTCTTT. This translates into CSVVTGAHTEAFF.

This clonotype has only a few counts. The chain combines TRBV6-1 with TRBJ2-2; D possibly corresponds to TRBD1 (6 bases). V gave up 2 bases and J gave up 5 bases, with 12 bases separating them. The CDR3 runs to 15 residues. The V gene's germline CDR1 is MNHNS and CDR2 SASEGT. CDR3 protein: CASSESDSRTGELFF. CDR3 DNA: TGTGCCAGCAGTGAATCGGACAGCAGGACCGGGGAGCTGTTTTTT.

V and J are TRBV6-6 and TRBJ2-1; 10 bases agree with TRBD1. Germline CDR1 reads MNHNY; CDR2 reads SVGAGI (reference sequence). This CDR3 contains 16 residues. The J segment lost 7 bases and the V segment lost 2 bases, leaving 8 bases of the junction unmatched. The CDR3 DNA sequence: TGTGCCAGCAGTTACAAGACAGGGGGCATGGTGAATGAGCAGTTCTTC. Translated: CASSYKTGGMVNEQFF.

This clonotype was counted many times. CDR3 loop: CASSVGSSGGSYEQYF. Here the CDR3 DNA reads TGTGCCAGCAGCGTAGGATCTAGCGGGGGCTCCTACGAGCAGTACTTC. J is TRBJ2-7 and V is TRBV9; the match to TRBD2 covers 10 bases. V was clipped by 0 bases and J by 0 bases; unmatched bases: 3. This CDR3 region has 16 residues. Germline CDR1 is SGDLS and CDR2 is YYNGEE.

This clonotype showed up many times. The V gene is TRBV7-2, the J gene TRBJ2-3, with 11 bases that match TRBD2. This CDR3 is 16 amino acids long. The trim removed 6 bases at V and 1 base at J, leaving 6 bases unmatched. CDR1 and CDR2 from the germline V gene are SGHTA and FQGNSA. The DNA of the CDR3 is TGTGCCAGCAGGGCTGGGACTAGCGGAGGCACAGATACGCAGTATTTT. Amino acids: CASRAGTSGGTDTQYF. Full variable domain (rest looked up from reference TRBV7-2 and TRBJ2-3): GAGVSQSPSNKVTEKGKDVELRCDPISGHTALYWYRQSLGQGLEFLIYFQGNSAPDKSGLPSDRFSAERTGGSVSTLTIQRTQQEDSAVYLCASRAGTSGGTDTQYFGPGTRLTVL.

This sequence joins TRBV7-6 and TRBJ2-5; D is ambiguous. Trimming removed 5 bases at V and 2 bases at J, with 12 bases between. The CDR3 sequence is 14 residues long. Germline V gene sequence: CDR1 SGHVS, CDR2 FNYEAQ. The CDR3 nucleotides are TGTGCCAGCAGCCCAAGACCCGTTCAAGAGACCCAGTACTTC. Protein sequence: CASSPRPVQETQYF.

The genes are TRBV6-5 and TRBJ1-5, with D tentatively TRBD1 (5 bases). CDR3 length: 15 residues. V was shortened by 9 bases and J by 0 bases, with 15 bases between the two germline ends. Germline-derived CDR1 and CDR2 are MNHEY and SVGAGI. The CDR3 DNA follows: TGTGCCAGTAAAGGGGCACAGGATAGCAATCAGCCCCAGCATTTT. It translates to CASKGAQDSNQPQHF.

V is TRBV12-3 or TRBV12-4 and J is TRBJ2-3; 9 bases align to TRBD2. The CDR3 has 18 residues. The V gene end was trimmed by 1 base and the J gene end by 0 bases; junction bases not matched to a gene: 8. This CDR3 reads CASSLGLAGISSTDTQYF. As DNA, the CDR3 is TGTGCCAGCAGTTTAGGGCTAGCGGGGATTTCTAGCACAGATACGCAGTATTTT.

The table lists this clonotype with many counts. This chain joins TRBV10-3 and TRBJ1-3, with D perhaps TRBD1 (5 bases). The germline gives CDR1 ENHRY, CDR2 SYGVKD. V shed 4 bases and J shed 1 base, with 11 bases lying between them. CDR3 length: 15 amino acids. CDR3 DNA: TGTGCCATCAGTGCTGCGGGGGGATCTGGAAACACCATATATTTT. This encodes CAISAAGGSGNTIYF.

The CDR3 region has the DNA TGCAGTCCCGACGCGGGGACCTACGAGCAGTACTTC. It encodes CSPDAGTYEQYF. The chain joins TRBV29-1 to TRBJ2-7, with TRBD2 as a possible D gene (6 bases). Per the germline V gene, CDR1 is SQVTM and CDR2 is ANQGSEA. The CDR3 totals 12 residues.

The V call is TRBV3-1, the J call TRBJ2-3; D not certain. With 4 bases removed from V and 2 bases from J, the gap between germline ends came to 10 bases. Per the germline V gene, CDR1 is LGHDT and CDR2 is YNNKEL (reference sequence). The CDR3 runs 14 residues. The CDR3, as DNA: TGTGCCAGCAGCCCGGAACAGCACACAGATACGCAGTATTTT. It yields the protein CASSPEQHTDTQYF.

This chain joins TRBV19 and TRBJ2-1; D gene unclear. The CDR3 runs 14 residues. Trimming cost V 6 bases and J 1 base, with 10 bases left between them. Germline V gene sequence: CDR1 LNHDA, CDR2 SQIVND (reference sequence). CDR3 region: CASSVAVSYNEQFF. The CDR3 DNA reads as TGTGCCAGTAGCGTCGCGGTTTCCTACAATGAGCAGTTCTTC.

CDR3 DNA sequence: TGTGCCAGCTACCTAGCTGGCACAGATACGCAGTATTTT. Protein: CASYLAGTDTQYF. The chain couples TRBV12-3 or TRBV12-4 to TRBJ2-3; weak D call: TRBD2 (5 bases). The ends were cut back, 8 bases at V and 1 base at J, with 10 bases in the middle. CDR3 length equals 13 residues.

This clonotype was observed a handful of times. This chain connects TRBV12-3 or TRBV12-4 to TRBJ2-4; D is ambiguous. The germline V and J ends were trimmed by 5 bases and 6 bases, with 8 bases remaining between them. The CDR3 runs to 12 residues. The CDR3: CASSRPRNIQYF. In DNA form, the CDR3 reads TGTGCCAGCAGTCGCCCCCGAAACATTCAGTACTTC.

This clonotype came up many times. The chain links TRBV29-1 to TRBJ2-7; TRBD2 matches at 10 bases. Per the germline V gene, CDR1 is SQVTM and CDR2 is ANQGSEA. This CDR3 spans 12 amino acids. With V trimmed by 5 bases and J by 6 bases, 4 bases remained unmatched. The CDR3 DNA reads as TGCAGCGTTACTAGCGGGACCCCCGAGCAGTACTTC. This sequence encodes CSVTSGTPEQYF.

This clonotype was detected ten times or more. This sequence joins TRBV14 and TRBJ2-1; D might be TRBD2 (6 bases). This CDR3 spans 12 amino acids. CDR1 is SGHDN, CDR2 FVKESK, per germline. Deletions cut 3 bases from V and 8 bases from J, with 8 bases between. The CDR3, as DNA: TGTGCCAGCAGCCAGCCGGGAGATGAGCAGTTCTTC. Translating gives CASSQPGDEQFF.

There are many counts of this clonotype. At one end the junction does not follow the germline gene, possibly because of a read error. V is TRBV2 and J is TRBJ1-5; tentatively, D is TRBD1 (6 bases). The germline gives CDR1 SNHLY, CDR2 FYNNEI. CDR3 length: 15 residues. The CDR3 spells CAGSEQGWSNQPQHF. The CDR3, as DNA: TGTGCCGGCAGTGAACAGGGCTGGAGCAATCAGCCCCAGCATTTT.